This T cell receptor beta chain emerged from a study of CD8+ T cells in alopecia areata. Extracted RNA was reverse transcribed, and the resulting cDNA served as sequencing template. Clones were read by immunoSEQ multiplex PCR, and TCRdb kept only the in-frame ones, dropping some. The sample lists approximately 210,000 clones, 50% to 60% occurring once. Germline V gene data show CDR1 as SGHNT and CDR2 as YYREEE (reference sequence). The germline V and J ends were trimmed by 2 bases and 2 bases, with 11 bases remaining between them. This CDR3 has 15 residues. Treatment of the sample: oral pan-JAK inhibitor, 5-10 mg twice daily. Patients with alopecia areata provided lesional scalp punch biopsies as well as peripheral blood.

The clonotype was recovered from a human donor with alopecia areata. Sample: CD4+ T cells sorted from blood, taken at week 4, from a patient treated with tofacitinib. V is TRBV5-4 and J is TRBJ1-5, with a weak D call TRBD1 (5 bases). CDR3 protein: CASSFQGGGNQPQHF. CDR3 DNA sequence: TGTGCCAGCAGCTTCCAGGGCGGCGGCAATCAGCCCCAGCATTTT.